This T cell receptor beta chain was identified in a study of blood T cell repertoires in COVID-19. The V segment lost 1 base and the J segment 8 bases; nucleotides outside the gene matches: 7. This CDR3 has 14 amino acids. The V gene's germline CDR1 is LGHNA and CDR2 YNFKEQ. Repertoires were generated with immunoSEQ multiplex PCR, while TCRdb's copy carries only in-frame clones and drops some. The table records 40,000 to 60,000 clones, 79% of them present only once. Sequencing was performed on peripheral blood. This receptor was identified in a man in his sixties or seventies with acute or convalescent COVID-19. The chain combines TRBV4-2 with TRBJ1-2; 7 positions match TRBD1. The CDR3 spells CASSQGGRGKGYTF. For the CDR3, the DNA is TGTGCCAGCAGCCAAGGCGGCAGGGGGAAAGGCTACACCTTC.